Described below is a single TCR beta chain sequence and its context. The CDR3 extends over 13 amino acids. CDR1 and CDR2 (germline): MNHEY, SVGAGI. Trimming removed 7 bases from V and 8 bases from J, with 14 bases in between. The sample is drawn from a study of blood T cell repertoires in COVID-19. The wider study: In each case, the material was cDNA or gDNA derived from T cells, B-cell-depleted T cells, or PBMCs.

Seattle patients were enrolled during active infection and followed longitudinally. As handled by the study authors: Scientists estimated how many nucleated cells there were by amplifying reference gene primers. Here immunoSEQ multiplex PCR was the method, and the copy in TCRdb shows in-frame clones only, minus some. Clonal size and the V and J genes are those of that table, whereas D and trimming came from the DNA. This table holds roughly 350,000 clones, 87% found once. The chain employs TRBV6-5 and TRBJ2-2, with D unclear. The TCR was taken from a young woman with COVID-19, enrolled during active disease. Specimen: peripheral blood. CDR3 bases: TGTGCCAGCAAAACACCGGGTGGAGGGGAGCTGTTTTTT. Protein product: CASKTPGGGELFF.